This record looks at one T cell receptor (beta chain) sequence and its context. The antigen is unknown. Primers: 60 Vbeta forward and 13 Jbeta reverse. TCRdb's table, derived via immunoSEQ multiplex PCR, lists solely in-frame clones and lacks some. The sample has roughly 54,000 clones, around four fifths seen once; the top ten hold around 2.8%. This sample was taken from a study of cytomegalovirus exposure and HLA in healthy donors. Overall study findings and caveats: In a later analysis, at a false discovery rate of 0.05, roughly 17,000 TCR beta sequences matched HLA alleles. By HLA locus, TCR association rates varied in a later analysis, with DRB1 showing the most and HLA-C the fewest. Earlier analysis found most TCR beta V segments productive about 90% or about 30% of the time.

With V trimmed by 4 bases and J by 0 bases, 8 bases remained unmatched. The V gene's germline CDR1 is SEHNR and CDR2 FQNEAQ (reference sequence). This CDR3 is 17 amino acids long. The sequenced sample consisted of PBMCs. The chain employs TRBV7-9 and TRBJ2-2; 7 bases are a match to TRBD1. The source is a man in his forties or fifties in good health and CMV-seronegative. CDR3 DNA sequence: TGTGCCAGCAGCTCTGACAGGGTCCTATCGAACACCGGGGAGCTGTTTTTT. Amino acids: CASSSDRVLSNTGELFF. Drawing the rest from reference TRBV7-9 and TRBJ2-2, the complete variable domain is DTGVSQNPRHKITKRGQNVTFRCDPISEHNRLYWYRQTLGQGPEFLTYFQNEAQLEKSRLLSDRFSAERPKGSFSTLEIQRTEQGDSAMYLCASSSDRVLSNTGELFFGEGSRLTVL.